This T cell receptor beta chain originates from a study of blood T cell repertoires in COVID-19. Measured with immunoSEQ multiplex PCR; TCRdb has only the in-frame clones, and not every one. In the table there are under 100,000 clones, 80% to 90% of which are singletons. J gave up 9 bases and V 0 bases, and 5 bases lay outside the gene matches. CDR3 length equals 14 residues. Germline CDR1 SGHDT, CDR2 YYEEEE. The specimen was peripheral blood. The chain is built from TRBV5-6 and TRBJ2-1, with 8 bases that match TRBD2. The sequence derives from a man aged 50 to 59 with acute or convalescent COVID-19. The chain's CDR3 is CASSLGGGGFEQFF. CDR3 nucleotide sequence: TGTGCCAGCAGCTTGGGTGGCGGGGGGTTTGAGCAGTTCTTC. Filled out from reference TRBV5-6 and TRBJ2-1, the complete variable domain reads DAGVTQSPTHLIKTRGQQVTLRCSPKSGHDTVSWYQQALGQGPQFIFQYYEEEERQRGNFPDRFSGHQFPNYSSELNVNALLLGDSALYLCASSLGGGGFEQFFGPGTRLTVL.